This T cell receptor beta chain was profiled in a study of T cell repertoires in cytomegalovirus infection. Study summary: HLA-C-restricted CMV epitopes, recently identified, and well-studied HLA-B-restricted ones were used by the study. Public signatures in TCR beta pointed to CMV infection and matching HLA type. Points from the study as a whole: CMV-specific HLA-C-restricted TCR beta clonotypes dominated the ex vivo response. CMV carriers with the relevant HLA were identified by cumulative public TCR beta family frequency.

In its sample, this clonotype was seen many times. What it recognizes is unknown. TCRdb reprocessed the reads via MiXCR and lists one record per CDR3 protein. The sample lists roughly 920,000 distinct CDR3 sequences; around a third were seen once. There are 16 residues in the CDR3. The V and J ends lost 5 bases and 0 bases, in that order; junction bases with no gene match: 9. The germline CDR1 and CDR2 sequences are SGHVS and FQNEAQ. The sample was cultured CD8+ T cells from PBMCs, taken from culture after CMV antigen stimulation. This chain joins TRBV7-8 and TRBJ2-5; 7 bases are a match to TRBD2. This receptor was identified in a human donor in good health (CMV status not recorded). Some clones in this sample may be carry-over from other donors' samples. The CDR3: CASSQRLATYQETQYF. In DNA, the CDR3 is TGTGCCAGCAGCCAAAGACTAGCAACGTACCAAGAGACCCAGTACTTC.